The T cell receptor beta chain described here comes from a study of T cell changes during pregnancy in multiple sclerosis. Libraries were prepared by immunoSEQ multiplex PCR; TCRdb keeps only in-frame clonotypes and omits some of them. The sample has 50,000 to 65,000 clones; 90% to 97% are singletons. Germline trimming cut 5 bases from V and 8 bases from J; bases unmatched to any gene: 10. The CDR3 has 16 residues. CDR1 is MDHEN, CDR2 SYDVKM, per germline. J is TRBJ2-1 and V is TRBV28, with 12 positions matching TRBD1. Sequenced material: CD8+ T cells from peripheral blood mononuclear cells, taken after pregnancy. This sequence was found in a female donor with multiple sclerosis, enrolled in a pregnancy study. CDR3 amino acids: CASSLPGQGAGDEQFF. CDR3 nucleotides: TGTGCCAGCAGTCTACCGGGACAGGGGGCTGGGGATGAGCAGTTCTTC.